Below, 24 T cell receptor beta chains from the same sample are listed, as sequenced in a study of shared clonotypes between healthy human individuals. Clones were read by immunoSEQ multiplex PCR, and TCRdb kept only the in-frame ones, dropping some. The repertoire includes some 2 million clones, 90% to 95% of them detected once, and 0.13% sits in the top ten. Sample: naive CD4+ T cells sorted from blood. Described subset: CD45RA+ positively selected. Every receptor here comes from a man younger than 30 in good health.

There are a few counts of this clone. This chain joins TRBV30 and TRBJ1-5; possible D gene TRBD1, 5 bases. CDR3 length equals 14 residues. V was clipped by 2 bases and J by 4 bases, with 12 bases between them. Germline V lookup: CDR1 GTSNPN, CDR2 SVGIG (reference sequence). The CDR3 loop is CAWSLGADNQPQHF. The DNA for the CDR3 is TGTGCCTGGAGTCTAGGGGCAGATAATCAGCCCCAGCATTTT.

This sequence joins TRBV28 and TRBJ1-6, with D uncertain. CDR1 and CDR2 (germline): MDHEN, SYDVKM. Trimming took 7 bases from V and 11 from J, leaving 12 bases between them. CDR3 length: 12 amino acids. The CDR3 coding sequence is TGTGCCAGCACCACTCTGCGTACACCCCTCCACTTT. Encoded protein: CASTTLRTPLHF.

This clone was observed a single time. The chain employs TRBV15 and TRBJ2-7; the match to TRBD1 covers 9 bases. Per germline, CDR1 LNHNV and CDR2 YYDKDF (reference sequence). V was clipped by 3 bases and J by 5 bases; unmatched bases: 8. CDR3 length: 15 residues. The CDR3 nucleotides read TGTGCCACCAGCAGGACCGGGACAGGGAAGGACGAGCAGTACTTC. Its translation is CATSRTGTGKDEQYF. Based on the CDR3 plus reference TRBV15 and TRBJ2-7, the full variable domain is DAMVIQNPRYQVTQFGKPVTLSCSQTLNHNVMYWYQQKSSQAPKLLFHYYDKDFNNEADTPDNFQSRRPNTSFCFLDIRSPGLGDTAMYLCATSRTGTGKDEQYFGPGTRLTVT.

The rearrangement uses TRBV20-1 and TRBJ1-1; possible D gene TRBD1, 6 bases. Per germline, CDR1 DFQATT and CDR2 SNEGSKA (reference sequence). There are 11 residues in the CDR3. The CDR3, as DNA: TGCGGGGGCGGGCAGAACACTGAAGCTTTCTTT. It specifies CGGGQNTEAFF.

The rearrangement uses TRBV28 and TRBJ2-2, with TRBD2 identical over 12 bases. The germline gives CDR1 MDHEN, CDR2 SYDVKM. This CDR3 is built from 15 residues. After removal of 6 bases from V and 5 bases from J, the junction contained 4 bases not matched to a gene. The CDR3 reads CASSGGLAGTGELFF. In DNA, the CDR3 is TGTGCCAGCAGCGGTGGACTAGCGGGGACCGGGGAGCTGTTTTTT.

The J gene is TRBJ2-7, the V gene TRBV5-1; possibly TRBD2 for D (6 bases). Germline CDR1 SGHRS, CDR2 YFSETQ. This CDR3 has 14 residues. V was shortened by 5 bases and J by 2 bases, with 14 bases between the two germline ends. The CDR3 DNA is TGCGCCAGCAGGTCGGGGACTTTTGCCTACGAGCAGTACTTC. Translation gives CASRSGTFAYEQYF.

The chain joins TRBV11-2 to TRBJ2-1, with D possibly TRBD1 on 6 matching bases. The CDR3 spans 16 residues. Germline values: CDR1 SGHAT, CDR2 FQNNGV. The V gene lost 1 base and the J gene lost 0 bases, with 10 bases spanning the gap. DNA of the CDR3: TGTGCCAGCAGCTTAGGGCAGGGGAGCTCCTACAATGAGCAGTTCTTC. Translating gives CASSLGQGSSYNEQFF.

The chain couples TRBV30 to TRBJ1-4; D might be TRBD1 (5 bases). The V gene lost 1 base and the J gene lost 14 bases, with 14 bases spanning the gap. Germline loops: CDR1 GTSNPN, CDR2 SVGIG (reference sequence). The CDR3 loop spans 12 amino acids. CDR3 protein: CAWSAISRDLFF. The CDR3 coding sequence is TGTGCCTGGAGTGCCATATCTCGGGACCTGTTTTTT.

The rearrangement links TRBV2 to TRBJ1-3; D may be TRBD1 (5 bases). The germline V gene encodes CDR1 SNHLY and CDR2 FYNNEI. V lost 4 bases and J 1 base, leaving 11 bases between the germline ends. This CDR3 comprises 15 residues. CDR3 DNA: TGTGCCAGCAGTGTTGGACATCCTTCTGGAAACACCATATATTTT. Translation: CASSVGHPSGNTIYF.

V usage is TRBV7-3 and J usage is TRBJ1-1; unclear D gene. Trimming removed 6 bases from V and 8 bases from J, with 19 bases in between. The germline CDR1 and CDR2 sequences are SGHTA and FQGTGA. CDR3 length: 14 amino acids. The CDR3 bases are TGTGCCAGCAGAGAAGGGTCGGGGAACTTAGAAGCTTTCTTT. Its translation: CASREGSGNLEAFF.

This sequence joins TRBV5-1 and TRBJ2-7; D is possibly TRBD1 (6 bases). This CDR3 has 13 residues. V was trimmed by 3 bases and J by 6 bases, leaving 13 bases between them. CDR1 and CDR2 (germline): SGHRS, YFSETQ. The DNA for the CDR3 is TGCGCCAGCAGCTGGTCACAGGGTACCGAGCAGTACTTC. This codes for CASSWSQGTEQYF.

Of note for this clone: A much larger clone sits a single nucleotide away, making a read error possible. The same CDR3 also results from other DNA sequences found in this sample. The rearrangement joins TRBV30 to TRBJ2-7; maybe TRBD1 (5 bases). Per germline, CDR1 GTSNPN and CDR2 SVGIG (reference sequence). The ends were cut back, 3 bases at V and 3 bases at J, with 9 bases in the middle. CDR3 length: 12 amino acids. Here the CDR3 reads CAWRGQGYEQYF. The CDR3 DNA reads TGTGCCTGGAGAGGGCAGGGCTACGAGCAGTACTTC.

This chain joins TRBV6-5 and TRBJ1-1; 10 bases are a match to TRBD1. Germline V gene sequence: CDR1 MNHEY, CDR2 SVGAGI. The V gene end was trimmed by 6 bases and the J gene end by 8 bases; junction bases not matched to a gene: 6. The CDR3 is 13 amino acids. This CDR3 reads CASRIRDRGEAFF. The CDR3, as DNA: TGTGCCAGCAGGATCCGGGACAGGGGAGAAGCTTTCTTT.

The chain employs TRBV7-8 and TRBJ2-7; D unresolved. The CDR3 consists of 13 residues. The germline CDR1 and CDR2 sequences are SGHVS and FQNEAQ. V was pared by 0 bases and J by 4 bases, with 7 bases between. CDR3 in DNA: TGTGCCAGCAGCTTAGCGTTCGATTACGAGCAGTACTTC. Protein product: CASSLAFDYEQYF. Using reference TRBV7-8 and TRBJ2-7 for the parts outside the CDR3, the full variable domain is GAGVSQSPRYKVAKRGQDVALRCDPISGHVSLFWYQQALGQGPEFLTYFQNEAQLDKSGLPSDRFFAERPEGSVSTLKIQRTQQEDSAVYLCASSLAFDYEQYFGPGTRLTVT.

This clone was seen a single time. This sample includes further DNA sequences coding for the same CDR3. The chain has TRBV6-5 and TRBJ1-2; TRBD1 matches at 10 bases. V trimming: 4 bases; J trimming: 3 bases; junction bases outside the gene matches: 5. The CDR3 runs to 15 residues. Germline CDR1 MNHEY, CDR2 SVGAGI. CDR3 sequence reads: CASSSPDRGDYGYTF. Written as DNA, the CDR3 is TGTGCCAGCAGTTCCCCGGACAGGGGGGACTATGGCTACACCTTC.

The J gene is TRBJ2-1, the V gene TRBV6-5; 8 positions match TRBD2. Germline CDR1 is MNHEY and CDR2 is SVGAGI. V gave up 6 bases and J gave up 9 bases; unmatched junction bases: 10. The CDR3 sequence is 14 residues long. The CDR3 nucleotides read TGTGCCAGCAGGCTAGCGGGCTTCGCGGGTGAGCAGTTCTTC. This codes for CASRLAGFAGEQFF.

This chain connects TRBV19 to TRBJ2-7; the match to TRBD2 covers 8 bases. V was pared by 8 bases and J by 3 bases, with 9 bases of the junction left unmatched. This CDR3 comprises 14 residues. Germline CDR1 LNHDA, CDR2 SQIVND (reference sequence). CDR3 bases: TGTGCCAGTTCCACTAGCGGCAAACTCTACGAGCAGTACTTC. This sequence encodes CASSTSGKLYEQYF.

The rearrangement uses TRBV4-1 and TRBJ2-7, with D perhaps TRBD1 (6 bases). This CDR3 has 16 residues. V was cut by 0 bases and J by 6 bases, with 18 bases left in between. Germline CDR1 reads MGHRA; CDR2 reads YSYEKL. The CDR3 reads CASSQDRQGRVSEQYF. CDR3 bases: TGCGCCAGCAGCCAAGATCGGCAGGGGCGAGTTAGCGAGCAGTACTTC.

V usage is TRBV9 and J usage is TRBJ1-1; weak D call: TRBD1 (6 bases). Trimming left V 3 bases short and J 1 base short, with 16 bases between. The length of the CDR3 is 16 residues. Germline V lookup: CDR1 SGDLS, CDR2 YYNGEE. The CDR3 DNA follows: TGTGCCAGCAGCGCCCAACACGGGACATGGAACACTGAAGCTTTCTTT. Its translation is CASSAQHGTWNTEAFF.

The chain combines TRBV5-4 with TRBJ2-5, with TRBD2 matching 9 bases. The CDR3 contains 15 residues. V lost 3 bases and J lost 5; bases outside the gene matches: 8. Germline-derived CDR1 and CDR2 are SGHNT and YYREEE (reference sequence). The DNA of the CDR3 is TGTGCCAGCAGCTCGGGACTAGCTGGCTGGGAGACCCAGTACTTC. It specifies CASSSGLAGWETQYF.

V usage is TRBV4-1 and J usage is TRBJ2-1; maybe TRBD2 (5 bases). V shed 1 base and J shed 8 bases, with 12 bases lying between them. Germline V CDR1 and CDR2: MGHRA, YSYEKL. The CDR3 runs to 14 residues. The CDR3 reads CASSQVGLPYEQFF. For the CDR3, the DNA is TGCGCCAGCAGCCAAGTCGGACTTCCCTATGAGCAGTTCTTC.

This chain uses TRBV30 with TRBJ2-5; 8 bases map to TRBD2. J gave up 4 bases and V 5 bases, and 6 bases lay outside the gene matches. From germline, CDR1 is GTSNPN and CDR2 SVGIG (reference sequence). The length of the CDR3 is 13 residues. The DNA of the CDR3 is TGTGCCTGGGGTAGCGGGATTAGAGAGACCCAGTACTTC. Translating gives CAWGSGIRETQYF.

This chain uses TRBV4-1 with TRBJ1-6; D is unresolved. Looked up from germline, CDR1 is MGHRA and CDR2 is YSYEKL. Trimming took off 3 bases at V and 5 bases at J, with 11 bases between the two ends. The CDR3 extends over 15 amino acids. The CDR3 bases are TGCGCCAGCAGCCATCCCGGACGGAATAATTCACCCCTCCACTTT. This encodes CASSHPGRNNSPLHF.

With respect to this clone: This sample includes further DNA sequences coding for the same CDR3. The rearrangement links TRBV5-1 to TRBJ2-5; 13 bases are shared with TRBD2. CDR3 length: 15 residues. V lost 2 bases, J lost 4 bases, and 2 bases stayed unmatched. CDR1 is SGHRS, CDR2 YFSETQ, per germline. The CDR3 reads CASSLLAGGRETQYF. The CDR3 DNA sequence: TGCGCCAGCAGCTTACTAGCGGGGGGGCGAGAGACCCAGTACTTC.